The 14 T cell receptor beta chains presented below share a single source sample, sequenced in a study of shared clonotypes between healthy human individuals. As defined, naive CD8 cells were CD45RO-negative and positively selected for CCR7, with terminally differentiated effector memory CD45RA+ cells excluded. The data were produced by immunoSEQ multiplex PCR, yet TCRdb's version contains in-frame clones alone and is incomplete. The sample yields about 2.1 million clones, about 92% seen once. Material for sequencing was naive CD8+ T cells from PBMCs. These receptors were collected from a young man in good health. Some clones in this sample may be carry-over from other donors' samples.

This rearrangement joins TRBV7-9 to TRBJ2-1, with D perhaps assigned TRBD1 or TRBD2 (6 bases each). The CDR3 covers 14 residues. The germline V gene has CDR1 SEHNR and CDR2 FQNEAQ (reference sequence). V was cut by 0 bases and J by 8 bases, with 11 bases left in between. CDR3 sequence (DNA): TGTGCCAGCAGCTTAGCGCCGGGGGCTGATGAGCAGTTCTTC. Protein product: CASSLAPGADEQFF.

The V call is TRBV6-5, the J call TRBJ2-7, with a possible D match to TRBD2 (7 bases). The germline V and J ends were trimmed by 0 bases and 2 bases, with 14 bases remaining between them. There are 16 residues in the CDR3. CDR1 is MNHEY and CDR2 is SVGAGI in the germline V gene. Written as DNA, the CDR3 is TGTGCCAGCAGTTACTCAGGGGGGGACCAACCCTACGAGCAGTACTTC. This encodes CASSYSGGDQPYEQYF.

This clone appeared a single time. This sequence joins TRBV10-3 and TRBJ2-7; D gene uncertain. V lost 3 bases to trimming and J lost 9 bases, with 39 bases between them. Germline V gene data show CDR1 as ENHRY and CDR2 as SYGVKD. CDR3 length: 21 amino acids. CDR3 DNA sequence: TGTGCCATCAGTGACCACTTGTTTTCAGGCCCATTACGAGATACTAATATGGGGCAGTACTTC. Amino acid sequence: CAISDHLFSGPLRDTNMGQYF.

This clone was seen just once. Other nucleotide sequences from this sample produce the same CDR3. The genes are TRBV27 and TRBJ2-5; 12 bases align to TRBD2. CDR1 MNHEY and CDR2 SMNVEV come from the germline V gene (reference sequence). This CDR3 has 15 residues. With 6 bases clipped from V and 5 bases from J, the junction kept 7 bases outside the gene matches. CDR3 in DNA: TGTGCCAGCAGCTTCGGACTAGCGGGAAGTGAGACCCAGTACTTC. The encoded protein is CASSFGLAGSETQYF.

The rearrangement uses TRBV27 and TRBJ2-2; a possible D gene is TRBD2 (6 bases). Germline V gene data show CDR1 as MNHEY and CDR2 as SMNVEV (reference sequence). Trimming removed 7 bases from V and 6 bases from J, with 12 bases in between. This CDR3 region has 13 residues. CDR3: CASKRGEAGELFF. CDR3 coding DNA: TGTGCCAGCAAAAGAGGGGAGGCCGGGGAGCTGTTTTTT.

The chain carries TRBV19 and TRBJ1-2, with D perhaps matching TRBD1 (5 bases). The CDR3 has 13 residues. The V gene lost 8 bases and the J gene lost 2 bases, with 12 bases spanning the gap. Germline lookup yields CDR1 LNHDA and CDR2 SQIVND (reference sequence). This CDR3 is CASRSRGNYGYTF. In nucleotides, the CDR3 is TGTGCCAGTCGGTCACGGGGCAACTATGGCTACACCTTC.

The chain joins TRBV28 to TRBJ1-5; TRBD1 agrees at 7 bases. The CDR3 length is 16 residues. J gave up 0 bases and V 7 bases, and 9 bases lay outside the gene matches. Germline CDR1 is MDHEN and CDR2 is SYDVKM. For the CDR3, the DNA is TGTGCCAGCAAATCCCGCAGGGGGGTTAGCAATCAGCCCCAGCATTTT. Translation: CASKSRRGVSNQPQHF.

The CDR3 region is CASSFNREEQYF. For the CDR3, the DNA is TGCGCCAGCAGCTTTAACAGGGAGGAGCAGTACTTC. The chain couples TRBV5-1 to TRBJ2-5, with D possibly called TRBD1 or TRBD2 (6 bases each). Germline V CDR1 and CDR2: SGHRS, YFSETQ. The CDR3 runs 12 residues. V lost 2 bases to trimming and J lost 11 bases, with 13 bases between them.

The chain employs TRBV4-2 and TRBJ2-1; 10 bases fit TRBD2. The CDR3 consists of 17 residues. J lost 7 bases, V lost 3 bases, and 12 bases had no gene match. Germline assignment: CDR1 LGHNA and CDR2 YNFKEQ. The CDR3 DNA is TGTGCCAGCAGCCACGATTTGACTAGCGGGTACGGTAATGAGCAGTTCTTC. Residues: CASSHDLTSGYGNEQFF.

The chain links TRBV9 to TRBJ2-7; 14 bases match TRBD2. CDR3 length: 17 amino acids. V lost 4 bases to trimming and J lost 1 base; unmatched junction nucleotides: 7. The germline V gene encodes CDR1 SGDLS and CDR2 YYNGEE. CDR3 bases: TGTGCCAGCAGCAGGGGACTAGCGGGAGCCCTTTCCTACGAGCAGTACTTC. Protein product: CASSRGLAGALSYEQYF.

The CDR3 DNA follows: TGTGCCAGCAATCCTGGGGCAGGTCGAGGCGAGCAGTACTTC. This encodes CASNPGAGRGEQYF. The chain recombines TRBV27 with TRBJ2-7; possible D gene TRBD1, 5 bases. Deletions cut 7 bases from V and 6 bases from J, with 19 bases between. This CDR3 is built from 14 residues. Germline V gene data show CDR1 as MNHEY and CDR2 as SMNVEV (reference sequence).

A remark on this clone: Other DNA variants within this sample encode the same CDR3. J is TRBJ1-3 and V is TRBV29-1; no reliable D call. Germline V gene lookup returns CDR1 SQVTM and CDR2 ANQGSEA. The CDR3 runs to 12 residues. Between the trimmed V and J ends, which lost 3 bases and 1 base, there was a span of 4 bases. DNA of the CDR3: TGCAGCGTTGAGGCGTCTGGAAACACCATATATTTT. Translated: CSVEASGNTIYF.

The rearrangement links TRBV14 to TRBJ2-1; 7 nucleotides align to TRBD1. Unmatched junction bases numbered 4, after V lost 6 bases and J lost 5 bases. The length of the CDR3 is 13 residues. In germline, CDR1 is SGHDN, CDR2 FVKESK. The DNA for the CDR3 is TGTGCCAGCAGGCTTACAGGGGACAATGAGCAGTTCTTC. Translated: CASRLTGDNEQFF.

This chain uses TRBV6-6 with TRBJ1-5; D is unresolved. The CDR3 runs to 12 residues. V gave up 0 bases and J gave up 9 bases, with 6 bases separating them. Germline values: CDR1 MNHNY, CDR2 SVGAGI (reference sequence). This CDR3 reads CASSYSSPPQHF. In nucleotides, the CDR3 is TGTGCCAGCAGTTACTCGTCCCCGCCCCAGCATTTT.